The clone carrying this T cell receptor beta chain has a count of ten or more. The entirety of the isolated RNA underwent reverse transcription, so expressed TCRB transcripts were sequenced. Using immunoSEQ multiplex PCR, the repertoire was profiled, and TCRdb retains in-frame clones only, with some absent. The sample shows more than 110,000 clones, about 7% of them seen only once. The sample is drawn from a study of beta chain features in type 1 diabetes. The length of the CDR3 is 13 residues. V was clipped by 5 bases and J by 5 bases; unmatched bases: 4. Germline V lookup: CDR1 GTSNPN, CDR2 SVGIG (reference sequence).

Sequenced material: central memory CD4+ T cells from blood. The source is a woman aged 25 to 39 in good health. The rearrangement links TRBV30 to TRBJ1-5, with 9 bases fitting TRBD1. The chain's CDR3 is CAWGDRGDQPQHF. CDR3 DNA sequence: TGTGCCTGGGGCGACAGGGGGGATCAGCCCCAGCATTTT.